The 27 T cell receptor beta chains given below trace back to one sample, sequenced in a study of shared clonotypes between healthy human individuals. Produced via immunoSEQ multiplex PCR; TCRdb's table is partial and in-frame only. Found here are over 95,000 clones, 68% of them singletons; the top ten hold roughly 24%. Sequencing was carried out using memory CD8+ T cells sorted from blood. As to subset: CD45RO+ cells pooled with CCR7-negative TemRA cells. All receptors derive from a woman in her thirties in good health.

The J gene is TRBJ2-5, the V gene TRBV11-2; D is unclear. Judging by the DNA end, TRBJ2-7 fits better; the J call may be wrong. Germline CDR1 is SGHAT and CDR2 is FQNNGV. The CDR3 has 13 residues. CDR3: CASSLHLAYEQYF. The CDR3 DNA follows: TGTGCCAGCAGCCTCCATTTGGCCTACGAGCAGTACTTC.

The chain is built from TRBV6-1 and TRBJ1-5; 10 bases are a match to TRBD1. V lost 1 base, J lost 0 bases, and 15 bases stayed unmatched. Germline loops: CDR1 MNHNS, CDR2 SASEGT. The CDR3 spans 21 residues. CDR3 nucleotide sequence: TGTGCCAGCAGTGAAGGGAATCTGGACAGGGGGTCTACGGATAGCAATCAGCCCCAGCATTTT. Encoded protein: CASSEGNLDRGSTDSNQPQHF.

This chain joins TRBV7-2 and TRBJ1-5; D may be TRBD1 (5 bases). The CDR3 runs to 17 residues. The germline V gene encodes CDR1 SGHTA and CDR2 FQGNSA. Trimming cost V 4 bases and J 2 bases, with 18 bases left between them. CDR3 bases: TGTGCCAGCAGCTCAGGGACGGTAAACGTTGGCAATCAGCCCCAGCATTTT. This sequence encodes CASSSGTVNVGNQPQHF.

The V and J genes are TRBV10-3 and TRBJ2-7; D gene unclear. Germline lookup yields CDR1 ENHRY and CDR2 SYGVKD. V was shortened by 1 base and J by 5 bases, with 6 bases between the two germline ends. The CDR3 is made up of 12 amino acids. DNA for the CDR3: TGTGCCATCAGTGAGTATTCGGACGAGCAGTACTTC. As protein: CAISEYSDEQYF.

With respect to this clone: The same CDR3 is also encoded by other DNA sequences in this sample. The chain carries TRBV5-4 and TRBJ2-5; D perhaps matches TRBD2 (5 bases). The V gene lost 2 bases and the J gene lost 1 base, with 6 bases spanning the gap. From germline, CDR1 is SGHNT and CDR2 YYREEE (reference sequence). The CDR3 is 13 residues long. The CDR3 sequence is CASSFSAQETQYF. In DNA form, the CDR3 reads TGTGCCAGCAGCTTTAGCGCCCAAGAGACCCAGTACTTC.

In DNA form, the CDR3 reads TGTGCCAGCAGTCGGCCCCTCACAGGGGTTGGGGATTCACCCCTCCACTTT. It translates to CASSRPLTGVGDSPLHF. The genes are TRBV28 and TRBJ1-6; 7 bases agree with TRBD1. CDR1 MDHEN and CDR2 SYDVKM come from the germline V gene. This CDR3 spans 17 amino acids. V was pared by 5 bases and J by 8 bases, with 15 bases of the junction left unmatched.

The chain uses TRBV15 and TRBJ2-7; 8 bases are shared with TRBD2. This CDR3 has 19 residues. Germline V gives CDR1 LNHNV, CDR2 YYDKDF (reference sequence). Trimming took 1 base from V and 1 from J; bases not matched to a gene: 15. Here the CDR3 reads CATSRVPSLTSGPSYEQYF. As DNA, the CDR3 is TGTGCCACCAGCAGAGTACCGTCCCTAACTAGCGGACCATCCTACGAGCAGTACTTC. The complete variable domain, with remaining parts taken from reference TRBV15 and TRBJ2-7, reads DAMVIQNPRYQVTQFGKPVTLSCSQTLNHNVMYWYQQKSSQAPKLLFHYYDKDFNNEADTPDNFQSRRPNTSFCFLDIRSPGLGDTAMYLCATSRVPSLTSGPSYEQYFGPGTRLTVT.

The chain employs TRBV29-1 and TRBJ1-2, with D maybe TRBD1 (5 bases). Germline CDR1 is SQVTM and CDR2 is ANQGSEA. Trimming shortened V by 6 bases and J by 6 bases, and 14 bases separated the two germline ends. The CDR3 consists of 12 residues. Written as DNA, the CDR3 is TGCAGCGTCGTAGGGGCATCCCATGGCTACACCTTC. Translation gives CSVVGASHGYTF.

V gene TRBV15 combines with J gene TRBJ2-3, with 9 bases matching TRBD2. Germline values: CDR1 LNHNV, CDR2 YYDKDF (reference sequence). J gave up 6 bases and V 0 bases, and 10 bases lay outside the gene matches. The CDR3 totals 17 residues. CDR3 residues: CATSRDRLAGVTDTQYF. CDR3 nucleotide sequence: TGTGCCACCAGCAGAGATCGGTTAGCGGGAGTGACGGATACGCAGTATTTT. Full variable domain (remainder filled in from reference TRBV15 and TRBJ2-3): DAMVIQNPRYQVTQFGKPVTLSCSQTLNHNVMYWYQQKSSQAPKLLFHYYDKDFNNEADTPDNFQSRRPNTSFCFLDIRSPGLGDTAMYLCATSRDRLAGVTDTQYFGPGTRLTVL.

This chain uses TRBV5-6 with TRBJ2-3; 10 nucleotides line up with TRBD2. The CDR3 has 14 residues. The germline V gene encodes CDR1 SGHDT and CDR2 YYEEEE. Unmatched junction bases numbered 3, after V lost 2 bases and J lost 6 bases. The CDR3 coding sequence is TGTGCCAGCAGCTTAAGTAGCGGGAGGGATACGCAGTATTTT. Its translation: CASSLSSGRDTQYF.

This clone was observed a handful of times. The rearrangement uses TRBV5-5 and TRBJ2-7; D may match TRBD1 or TRBD2 (5 bases each). Per germline, CDR1 SGHKS and CDR2 YYEKEE (reference sequence). Trimming stripped 7 bases from V and 7 bases from J, with 12 bases between. The CDR3 has 11 amino acids. This CDR3 reads CASFVEGEQYF. The CDR3 nucleotides are TGTGCCAGCTTTGTAGAGGGGGAGCAGTACTTC.

This clone was counted between two and nine times. V usage is TRBV4-1 and J usage is TRBJ2-3, with D unresolved. Trimming stripped 5 bases from V and 8 bases from J, with 11 bases between. The CDR3 has 12 amino acids. The V gene's germline CDR1 is MGHRA and CDR2 YSYEKL. CDR3 residues: CASSSGPGTQYF. In nucleotides, the CDR3 is TGCGCCAGCAGCTCCGGTCCCGGTACGCAGTATTTT.

Of note for this clone: The same CDR3 arises from other DNA sequences in this sample as well. This chain uses TRBV7-9 with TRBJ2-1; D is ambiguous. The CDR3 sequence is 12 residues long. V was shortened by 0 bases and J by 6 bases, with 3 bases between the two germline ends. The V gene's germline CDR1 is SEHNR and CDR2 FQNEAQ (reference sequence). DNA for the CDR3: TGTGCCAGCAGCTTAGCGATCAATGAGCAGTTCTTC. This sequence encodes CASSLAINEQFF. Filled out from reference TRBV7-9 and TRBJ2-1, the complete variable domain reads DTGVSQNPRHKITKRGQNVTFRCDPISEHNRLYWYRQTLGQGPEFLTYFQNEAQLEKSRLLSDRFSAERPKGSFSTLEIQRTEQGDSAMYLCASSLAINEQFFGPGTRLTVL.

A few counts support this clone. V is TRBV5-1 and J is TRBJ2-5; the D gene is possibly TRBD2 (6 bases). This CDR3 is built from 15 residues. The V and J ends lost 5 bases and 2 bases respectively, with 16 bases between them. CDR1 is SGHRS, CDR2 YFSETQ, per germline. The CDR3 coding sequence is TGCGCCAGCAGGGACGACAAGGGGACTCAAGAGACCCAGTACTTC. This encodes CASRDDKGTQETQYF.

This chain links TRBV5-4 with TRBJ2-3, with TRBD1 as a possible D gene (5 bases). The CDR3 contains 15 residues. The V gene lost 1 base and the J gene lost 2 bases, with 11 bases spanning the gap. CDR1 and CDR2 (germline): SGHNT, YYREEE (reference sequence). As DNA, the CDR3 is TGTGCCAGCAGCTTGTACCAGGGTCCCACAGATACGCAGTATTTT. Translating gives CASSLYQGPTDTQYF.

The chain combines TRBV15 with TRBJ1-1; tentative D call: TRBD1 (6 bases). This CDR3 is 15 amino acids long. The V gene's germline CDR1 is LNHNV and CDR2 YYDKDF (reference sequence). The V end lost 1 base, the J end lost 0 bases, and 9 bases lay between the germline ends. The CDR3 sequence: CATSRGQEMNTEAFF. Here the CDR3 DNA reads TGTGCCACCAGCAGAGGACAGGAGATGAACACTGAAGCTTTCTTT.

The V and J genes are TRBV19 and TRBJ2-1, with 7 bases identical to TRBD1. The germline V gene has CDR1 LNHDA and CDR2 SQIVND (reference sequence). The J segment lost 5 bases and the V segment lost 6 bases, leaving 16 bases of the junction unmatched. This CDR3 is built from 17 residues. In DNA form, the CDR3 reads TGTGCCAGTAGCCCCCAATGGACAGGAACATCCCACAATGAGCAGTTCTTC. This encodes CASSPQWTGTSHNEQFF. Drawing the rest from reference TRBV19 and TRBJ2-1, the complete variable domain is DGGITQSPKYLFRKEGQNVTLSCEQNLNHDAMYWYRQDPGQGLRLIYYSQIVNDFQKGDIAEGYSVSREKKESFPLTVTSAQKNPTAFYLCASSPQWTGTSHNEQFFGPGTRLTVL.

The chain carries TRBV5-1 and TRBJ2-7; D gene unclear. V was clipped by 4 bases and J by 5 bases, with 22 bases between them. Per the germline V gene, CDR1 is SGHRS and CDR2 is YFSETQ. This CDR3 has 16 residues. DNA of the CDR3: TGCGCCAGCAGCCTCACCACGTGGCTGGGCTTTGACGAGCAGTACTTC. Protein: CASSLTTWLGFDEQYF.

The table lists this clone with many counts. The chain combines TRBV28 with TRBJ2-1, with 8 nucleotides matching TRBD2. The J segment lost 6 bases and the V segment lost 7 bases, leaving 8 bases of the junction unmatched. CDR3 length: 14 residues. CDR1 is MDHEN, CDR2 SYDVKM, per germline. Here the CDR3 reads CASNQAGAGNEQFF. CDR3 bases: TGTGCCAGCAACCAAGCGGGAGCCGGCAATGAGCAGTTCTTC.

The chain has TRBV27 and TRBJ1-5; D may be TRBD1 (5 bases). The V and J ends lost 6 bases and 6 bases respectively, with 18 bases between them. CDR1 and CDR2 (germline): MNHEY, SMNVEV (reference sequence). The CDR3 loop spans 15 amino acids. The CDR3 DNA reads as TGTGCCAGCAGCTCCCCCGGCAGGGAATCTCAGCCCCAGCATTTT. Translating gives CASSSPGRESQPQHF.

This clone appeared a few times. V is TRBV25-1 and J is TRBJ2-1; 7 nucleotides match TRBD1. The CDR3 loop spans 15 amino acids. Per germline, CDR1 MGHDK and CDR2 SYGVNS. V shed 6 bases and J 8 bases; nucleotides not matched to a gene: 13. The chain's CDR3 is CASRDRQSTKDEQFF. CDR3 DNA sequence: TGTGCCAGCAGGGACAGGCAAAGTACGAAGGATGAGCAGTTCTTC. Complete variable domain (other parts from reference TRBV25-1 and TRBJ2-1): EADIYQTPRYLVIGTGKKITLECSQTMGHDKMYWYQQDPGMELHLIHYSYGVNSTEKGDLSSESTVSRIRTEHFPLTLESARPSHTSQYLCASRDRQSTKDEQFFGPGTRLTVL.

This clone showed up just a few times. The chain recombines TRBV2 with TRBJ2-3, with TRBD2 matching 8 bases. Germline CDR1 and CDR2: SNHLY and FYNNEI. V shed 2 bases and J 0 bases; nucleotides not matched to a gene: 7. This CDR3 is 17 amino acids long. The CDR3 DNA reads as TGTGCCAGCAGTGAACCTGAGGGCGGGGGGAGCACAGATACGCAGTATTTT. It translates to CASSEPEGGGSTDTQYF.

The V call is TRBV18, the J call TRBJ2-7, with 9 bases identical to TRBD2. The CDR3 has 15 amino acids. V trimming: 2 bases; J trimming: 6 bases; junction bases outside the gene matches: 8. Germline V CDR1 and CDR2: KGHSH, LQKENI. CDR3 in DNA: TGTGCCAGCTCACCAGTTCCTACGACTAGCGGCGAGCAGTACTTC. Translated, it gives CASSPVPTTSGEQYF.

The chain joins TRBV10-2 to TRBJ1-5, with TRBD1 matching over 9 bases. This CDR3 comprises 13 residues. V shed 3 bases, J shed 9 bases, and the junction held 3 bases outside the gene matches. Germline loops: CDR1 WSHSY, CDR2 SAAADI. The CDR3 DNA sequence: TGCGCCAGCAGTGAAGACAGGGGGAGGCCCCAGCATTTT. Its protein product is CASSEDRGRPQHF.

This clone was counted a few times. Being one base from a much bigger clone, this may be a read error. The same CDR3 also results from other DNA sequences found in this sample. The chain couples TRBV11-2 to TRBJ1-2, with 10 bases that match TRBD1. The CDR3 is 13 residues long. Germline V gives CDR1 SGHAT, CDR2 FQNNGV. V dropped 3 bases and J dropped 6; count of bases not matched to a gene: 1. The CDR3 nucleotides read TGTGCCAGCAGCTTGGGGACAGGGGATGGCTACACCTTC. It translates to CASSLGTGDGYTF.

The V and J genes are TRBV11-2 and TRBJ2-7; maybe TRBD2 (5 bases). V lost 5 bases and J lost 6, with 23 bases in between. The CDR3 consists of 16 residues. In germline, CDR1 is SGHAT, CDR2 FQNNGV. The CDR3 reads CASSDRRNSAISEQYF. CDR3 in DNA: TGTGCCAGCAGCGATCGGCGGAATAGCGCAATCTCCGAGCAGTACTTC.

The chain combines TRBV5-1 with TRBJ2-7, with D perhaps assigned TRBD1 or TRBD2 (5 bases each). Per the germline V gene, CDR1 is SGHRS and CDR2 is YFSETQ. There are 13 residues in the CDR3. Trimming cost V 2 bases and J 5 bases, with 11 bases left between them. CDR3 sequence reads: CASSFAGSDEQYF. The DNA for the CDR3 is TGCGCCAGCAGCTTCGCAGGGAGCGACGAGCAGTACTTC.